Each of the 27 T cell receptor beta chains below was sequenced from the same sample in a study of blood T cell repertoires in COVID-19. The protocol was immunoSEQ multiplex PCR, while the TCRdb copy is restricted to in-frame clones and leaves out a portion. The sample records 200,000 to 300,000 clones, about 89% being singletons. The sample was peripheral blood. Receptors originate from a man in his forties or fifties who had recovered from COVID-19.

This chain connects TRBV5-1 to TRBJ1-1; D call uncertain. The germline gives CDR1 SGHRS, CDR2 YFSETQ. This CDR3 is 13 amino acids long. Trimming pared 1 base from V and 4 bases from J, leaving 8 bases between. The CDR3: CASSLLGATEAFF. The CDR3 DNA sequence: TGCGCCAGCAGCTTGTTGGGAGCCACTGAAGCTTTCTTT.

The chain joins TRBV11-2 to TRBJ1-2, with a possible D match to TRBD1 (6 bases). The CDR3 runs to 15 residues. From germline, CDR1 is SGHAT and CDR2 FQNNGV. V lost 1 base, J lost 5 bases, and 14 bases lay in between. The CDR3 spells CASSLAPGVKYGYTF. In DNA, the CDR3 is TGTGCCAGCAGCTTAGCCCCAGGGGTTAAGTATGGCTACACCTTC. The full variable domain, with the rest looked up from reference TRBV11-2 and TRBJ1-2, is EAGVAQSPRYKIIEKRQSVAFWCNPISGHATLYWYQQILGQGPKLLIQFQNNGVVDDSQLPKDRFSAERLKGVDSTLKIQPAKLEDSAVYLCASSLAPGVKYGYTFGSGTRLTVV.

Only one count was recorded for this clone. This rearrangement joins TRBV27 to TRBJ2-7; TRBD1 is a possible D gene (6 bases). The V gene's germline CDR1 is MNHEY and CDR2 SMNVEV (reference sequence). The V end lost 2 bases, the J end lost 2 bases, and 16 bases lay between the germline ends. The CDR3 sequence is 16 residues long. CDR3 in amino acids: CASSLKSQGFTYEQYF. DNA for the CDR3: TGTGCCAGCAGTTTAAAATCACAGGGTTTTACCTACGAGCAGTACTTC.

The chain uses TRBV25-1 and TRBJ2-2; D call uncertain. The ends were cut back, 5 bases at V and 2 bases at J, with 9 bases in the middle. CDR1 and CDR2 from the germline V gene are MGHDK and SYGVNS. The CDR3 runs 14 residues. The CDR3 loop reads CASSPNSNTGELFF. The CDR3 region has the DNA TGTGCCAGCAGTCCGAACAGTAACACCGGGGAGCTGTTTTTT.

The chain uses TRBV7-2 and TRBJ2-7; maybe TRBD2 (6 bases). CDR3 length: 16 residues. The V gene's germline CDR1 is SGHTA and CDR2 FQGNSA. Trimming shortened V by 3 bases and J by 6 bases, and 21 bases separated the two germline ends. CDR3 nucleotide sequence: TGTGCCAGCAGCTTTCTTCATGGGGGAGGCTCTACCGAGCAGTACTTC. This gives the protein CASSFLHGGGSTEQYF.

This chain joins TRBV7-2 and TRBJ1-2, with a tentative D call TRBD1 (5 bases). Per germline, CDR1 SGHTA and CDR2 FQGNSA. Trimming took 2 bases from V and 7 from J, leaving 17 bases between them. This CDR3 region has 15 residues. The CDR3 nucleotides are TGTGCCAGCAGCTTATTGCGGCAGGGCGGTTCTGGCTACACCTTC. Protein sequence: CASSLLRQGGSGYTF.

The V and J genes are TRBV19 and TRBJ2-1; D might be TRBD2 (5 bases). V was shortened by 1 base and J by 14 bases, with 12 bases between the two germline ends. The CDR3 consists of 12 residues. The germline V gene encodes CDR1 LNHDA and CDR2 SQIVND (reference sequence). DNA for the CDR3: TGTGCCAGTAGTATAGGCGGTGGAGGAAAGTTCTTC. Amino acid sequence: CASSIGGGGKFF.

This clone was seen a handful of times. V usage is TRBV12-3 or TRBV12-4 and J usage is TRBJ2-3; D is possibly TRBD2 (5 bases). Trimming stripped 1 base from V and 4 bases from J, with 6 bases between. The CDR3 is 13 amino acids. The CDR3 reads CASSLGRADTQYF. DNA for the CDR3: TGTGCCAGCAGTTTAGGGCGGGCAGATACGCAGTATTTT.

V and J are TRBV10-1 and TRBJ1-1, with 11 positions matching TRBD1. This CDR3 is built from 14 residues. Germline trimming cut 4 bases from V and 4 bases from J; bases unmatched to any gene: 2. The V gene's germline CDR1 is WNHNN and CDR2 SYGVQD (reference sequence). CDR3 region: CASSGGQGGTEAFF. CDR3 nucleotides: TGCGCCAGCAGTGGGGGACAGGGGGGCACTGAAGCTTTCTTT.

There are a few counts of this clone. The chain carries TRBV27 and TRBJ2-5; D unclear. V shed 1 base and J shed 2 bases, with 8 bases lying between them. Germline CDR1 and CDR2: MNHEY and SMNVEV (reference sequence). The length of the CDR3 is 14 residues. The CDR3 nucleotides are TGTGCCAGCAGTTTATTGGCCTCTCAAGAGACCCAGTACTTC. Protein product: CASSLLASQETQYF.

The chain carries TRBV19 and TRBJ1-2, with TRBD1 as a possible D gene (5 bases). CDR3 length equals 13 residues. Germline V lookup: CDR1 LNHDA, CDR2 SQIVND (reference sequence). V lost 3 bases and J lost 2, with 7 bases in between. The CDR3, as DNA: TGTGCCAGTAGTATCTCAGGGAACTATGGCTACACCTTC. Translating it yields CASSISGNYGYTF.

The rearrangement uses TRBV9 and TRBJ1-3, with 11 bases fitting TRBD1. The CDR3 is 17 residues long. The V segment lost 4 bases and the J segment 0 bases; nucleotides outside the gene matches: 6. The germline CDR1 and CDR2 sequences are SGDLS and YYNGEE. The chain's CDR3 is CASSPGQGVFSGNTIYF. The CDR3 DNA is TGTGCCAGCAGCCCGGGACAGGGGGTATTCTCTGGAAACACCATATATTTT.

V gene TRBV7-9 combines with J gene TRBJ2-7, with TRBD2 matching over 7 bases. CDR1 is SEHNR and CDR2 is FQNEAQ in the germline V gene (reference sequence). The CDR3 spans 14 residues. With 1 base clipped from V and 4 bases from J, the junction kept 4 bases outside the gene matches. The CDR3 DNA reads TGTGCCAGCAGCTTAGGGGGTAGCGGGTACGAGCAGTACTTC. It codes for CASSLGGSGYEQYF.

V gene TRBV4-1 combines with J gene TRBJ1-3; 8 nucleotides match TRBD1. Trimming removed 2 bases from V and 4 bases from J; junction bases left unmatched: 10. Germline V gene data show CDR1 as MGHRA and CDR2 as YSYEKL. The length of the CDR3 is 17 residues. The CDR3 here is CASSQIPGQVAGNTIYF. As DNA, the CDR3 is TGCGCCAGCAGCCAAATCCCGGGACAGGTGGCCGGAAACACCATATATTTT.

This clone showed up just a few times. In nucleotides, the CDR3 is TGCAGTGCTAGTTCCTACTTAGTAGCAGATACGCAGTATTTT. Translated, it gives CSASSYLVADTQYF. The chain carries TRBV20-1 and TRBJ2-3; no clear D. Germline CDR1 DFQATT, CDR2 SNEGSKA (reference sequence). V was pared by 3 bases and J by 4 bases, with 14 bases between. This CDR3 is built from 14 residues.

The V call is TRBV6-2 or TRBV6-3, the J call TRBJ2-7; TRBD1 is a possible D gene (5 bases). Per germline, CDR1 MNHEY and CDR2 SVGEGT. The V end was cut by 0 bases, the J end by 7 bases, with 7 bases between. The CDR3 has 12 amino acids. The CDR3: CASSYSKGEQYF. In DNA, the CDR3 is TGTGCCAGCAGTTACTCGAAGGGGGAGCAGTACTTC.

This sequence joins TRBV10-3 and TRBJ1-6, with TRBD1 matching 10 bases. Germline V gene data show CDR1 as ENHRY and CDR2 as SYGVKD. With V trimmed by 4 bases and J by 9 bases, 3 bases remained unmatched. This CDR3 has 14 amino acids. CDR3 sequence: CAISGGTGASPLHF. CDR3 sequence (DNA): TGTGCCATCAGTGGGGGGACAGGGGCTTCACCCCTCCACTTT.

The chain combines TRBV29-1 with TRBJ1-1; 9 bases line up with TRBD1. V dropped 3 bases and J dropped 3; count of bases not matched to a gene: 5. Germline-derived CDR1 and CDR2 are SQVTM and ANQGSEA. The CDR3 extends over 14 amino acids. CDR3 DNA: TGCAGCGTTGACGGGACAGGGTGGGACACTGAAGCTTTCTTT. It yields the protein CSVDGTGWDTEAFF.

The V call is TRBV2, the J call TRBJ1-4; D not certain. This CDR3 is 13 amino acids long. V shed 4 bases and J shed 10 bases, with 13 bases lying between them. Germline CDR1 and CDR2: SNHLY and FYNNEI. CDR3 amino acids: CASSGSAPGKLFF. CDR3 nucleotides: TGTGCCAGCAGTGGATCCGCGCCCGGAAAACTGTTTTTT.

The CDR3: CASSEGLGFGLKPYNEQFF. In DNA, the CDR3 is TGTGCCAGCAGTGAAGGTCTTGGTTTCGGACTAAAACCCTACAATGAGCAGTTCTTC. This sequence joins TRBV6-1 and TRBJ2-1; D is possibly TRBD2 (6 bases). The CDR3 totals 19 residues. Trimming took 1 base from V and 2 from J, leaving 21 bases between them. Germline assignment: CDR1 MNHNS and CDR2 SASEGT.

J is TRBJ2-7 and V is TRBV11-2, with TRBD1 matching over 10 bases. Germline V CDR1 and CDR2: SGHAT, FQNNGV. With V trimmed by 8 bases and J by 1 base, 5 bases remained unmatched. The CDR3 loop spans 14 amino acids. In DNA, the CDR3 is TGTGCCAGCGGGTTGGGACAGGGGTCCTACGAGCAGTACTTC. It is translated as CASGLGQGSYEQYF.

The chain employs TRBV16 and TRBJ2-7, with TRBD1 identical over 8 bases. V shed 5 bases, J shed 0 bases, and the junction held 6 bases outside the gene matches. Germline V gene lookup returns CDR1 KGHSY and CDR2 FQNENV. This CDR3 contains 15 residues. CDR3 nucleotide sequence: TGTGCCAGCAGCTTATCCGGGACAGGCTCCTACGAGCAGTACTTC. It encodes CASSLSGTGSYEQYF.

CDR3 residues: CASINSGGTSYEQYF. In DNA, the CDR3 is TGTGCCAGCATCAACAGCGGGGGGACTTCCTACGAGCAGTACTTC. The genes are TRBV6-6 and TRBJ2-7, with 9 nucleotides matching TRBD2. V trimming: 7 bases; J trimming: 1 base; junction bases outside the gene matches: 8. This CDR3 is built from 15 residues. Looked up from germline, CDR1 is MNHNY and CDR2 is SVGAGI (reference sequence).

CDR3 sequence (DNA): TGTGCCAGCAGCCCGACATACGGTACCTACAATGAGCAGTTCTTC. The encoded protein is CASSPTYGTYNEQFF. The rearrangement joins TRBV7-7 to TRBJ2-1; D ambiguous. This CDR3 comprises 15 residues. V was clipped by 5 bases and J by 2 bases, with 13 bases between them. CDR1 is SSHAT, CDR2 FNYEAQ, per germline (reference sequence).

The rearrangement links TRBV2 to TRBJ2-7, with D unclear. Germline CDR1 SNHLY, CDR2 FYNNEI. V was pared by 8 bases and J by 6 bases, with 8 bases between. The CDR3 totals 10 residues. The CDR3 protein is CASSQIEQYF. In DNA, the CDR3 is TGTGCCAGCTCCCAGATCGAGCAGTACTTC.

V gene TRBV27 combines with J gene TRBJ2-7; D is perhaps TRBD1 (5 bases). The germline V gene has CDR1 MNHEY and CDR2 SMNVEV (reference sequence). The CDR3 is 14 residues long. V was cut by 3 bases and J by 4 bases, with 13 bases left in between. DNA of the CDR3: TGTGCCAGCAGTTTGATGGCAGGGCCTTACGAGCAGTACTTC. Encoded protein: CASSLMAGPYEQYF.

The V and J genes are TRBV7-2 and TRBJ1-6, with 7 bases matching TRBD1. Losses at the gene ends were 0 bases for V and 5 bases for J; bases not matched to a gene: 1. CDR3 length: 15 amino acids. Per germline, CDR1 SGHTA and CDR2 FQGNSA. CDR3 loop: CASSLAGTDNSPLHF. For the CDR3, the DNA is TGTGCCAGCAGCTTAGCCGGGACAGATAATTCACCCCTCCACTTT. Full variable domain (missing parts from reference TRBV7-2 and TRBJ1-6): GAGVSQSPSNKVTEKGKDVELRCDPISGHTALYWYRQSLGQGLEFLIYFQGNSAPDKSGLPSDRFSAERTGGSVSTLTIQRTQQEDSAVYLCASSLAGTDNSPLHFGNGTRLTVT.